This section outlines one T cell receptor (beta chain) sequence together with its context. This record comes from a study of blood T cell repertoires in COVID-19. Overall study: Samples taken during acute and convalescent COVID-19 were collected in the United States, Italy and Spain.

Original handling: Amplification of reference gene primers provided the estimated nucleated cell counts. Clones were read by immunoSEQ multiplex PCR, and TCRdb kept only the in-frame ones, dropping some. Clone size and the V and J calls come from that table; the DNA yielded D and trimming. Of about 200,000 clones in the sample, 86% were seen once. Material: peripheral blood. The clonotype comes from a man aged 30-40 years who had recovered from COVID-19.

The CDR3 loop reads CASSPWGGNQPQHF. The CDR3 DNA is TGCGCCAGCAGCCCTTGGGGGGGTAATCAGCCCCAGCATTTT. The chain is built from TRBV5-1 and TRBJ1-5, with D possibly matching TRBD1 (5 bases). Germline V gene sequence: CDR1 SGHRS, CDR2 YFSETQ. Trimming cost V 4 bases and J 4 bases, with 12 bases left between them. This CDR3 is built from 14 residues.